Included here is one TCR beta chain sequence, with context. Its antigen is currently unknown. This sample is part of a study of T cell responses to AZD1222 COVID-19 vaccine. Pooling was applied to second doses at about 4 or about 12 weeks. V shed 6 bases and J 2 bases; nucleotides not matched to a gene: 3. The CDR3 contains 13 residues. The table came from immunoSEQ multiplex PCR; TCRdb's copy has only in-frame clones and leaves some out. In the table there are under 95,000 clones, 88% of which are singletons. Study findings and constraints: Females outnumbered males among donors, who were mostly white British; clonal diversity was possibly underestimated. Elevations in Spike-specific TCR breadth and depth followed administration of two AZD1222 doses. Along spike, vaccine-associated CD4 TCRs were found throughout, with dominance at 160-218 and 743-854.

The sample was peripheral blood, taken 28 days after the second AZD1222 dose. This TCR was recovered from an adult who received the AZD1222 COVID-19 vaccine. The rearrangement links TRBV12-3 or TRBV12-4 to TRBJ1-1; 7 bases are a match to TRBD1. CDR3 loop: CASSTGVNTEAFF. The CDR3 bases are TGTGCCAGCAGCACAGGGGTTAACACTGAAGCTTTCTTT.